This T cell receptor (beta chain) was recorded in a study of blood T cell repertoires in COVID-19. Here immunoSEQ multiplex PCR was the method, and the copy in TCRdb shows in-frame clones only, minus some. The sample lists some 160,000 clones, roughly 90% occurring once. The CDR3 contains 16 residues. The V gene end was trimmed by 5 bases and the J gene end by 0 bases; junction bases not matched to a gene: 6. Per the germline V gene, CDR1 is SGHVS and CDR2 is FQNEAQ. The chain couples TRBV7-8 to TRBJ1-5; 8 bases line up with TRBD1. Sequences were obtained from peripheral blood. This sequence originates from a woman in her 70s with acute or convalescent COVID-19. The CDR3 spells CASSPGGTYSNQPQHF. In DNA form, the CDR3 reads TGTGCCAGCAGCCCAGGGGGCACCTATAGCAATCAGCCCCAGCATTTT.